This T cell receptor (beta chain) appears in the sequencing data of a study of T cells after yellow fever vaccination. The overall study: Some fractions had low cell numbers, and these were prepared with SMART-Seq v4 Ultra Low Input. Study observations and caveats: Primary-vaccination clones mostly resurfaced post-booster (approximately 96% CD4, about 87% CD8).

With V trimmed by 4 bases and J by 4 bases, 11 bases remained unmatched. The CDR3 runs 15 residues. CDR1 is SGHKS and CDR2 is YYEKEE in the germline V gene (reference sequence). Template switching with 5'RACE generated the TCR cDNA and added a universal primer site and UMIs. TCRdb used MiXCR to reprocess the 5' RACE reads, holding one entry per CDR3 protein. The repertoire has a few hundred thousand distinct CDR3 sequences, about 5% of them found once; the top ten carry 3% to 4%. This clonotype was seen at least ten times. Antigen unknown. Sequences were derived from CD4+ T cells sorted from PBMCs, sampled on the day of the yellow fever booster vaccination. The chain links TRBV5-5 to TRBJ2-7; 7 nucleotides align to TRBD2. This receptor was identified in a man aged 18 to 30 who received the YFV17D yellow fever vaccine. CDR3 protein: CASSPARRGRYEQYV. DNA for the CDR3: TGTGCCAGCAGCCCCGCGCGGCGGGGGAGGTACGAGCAGTACGTC.